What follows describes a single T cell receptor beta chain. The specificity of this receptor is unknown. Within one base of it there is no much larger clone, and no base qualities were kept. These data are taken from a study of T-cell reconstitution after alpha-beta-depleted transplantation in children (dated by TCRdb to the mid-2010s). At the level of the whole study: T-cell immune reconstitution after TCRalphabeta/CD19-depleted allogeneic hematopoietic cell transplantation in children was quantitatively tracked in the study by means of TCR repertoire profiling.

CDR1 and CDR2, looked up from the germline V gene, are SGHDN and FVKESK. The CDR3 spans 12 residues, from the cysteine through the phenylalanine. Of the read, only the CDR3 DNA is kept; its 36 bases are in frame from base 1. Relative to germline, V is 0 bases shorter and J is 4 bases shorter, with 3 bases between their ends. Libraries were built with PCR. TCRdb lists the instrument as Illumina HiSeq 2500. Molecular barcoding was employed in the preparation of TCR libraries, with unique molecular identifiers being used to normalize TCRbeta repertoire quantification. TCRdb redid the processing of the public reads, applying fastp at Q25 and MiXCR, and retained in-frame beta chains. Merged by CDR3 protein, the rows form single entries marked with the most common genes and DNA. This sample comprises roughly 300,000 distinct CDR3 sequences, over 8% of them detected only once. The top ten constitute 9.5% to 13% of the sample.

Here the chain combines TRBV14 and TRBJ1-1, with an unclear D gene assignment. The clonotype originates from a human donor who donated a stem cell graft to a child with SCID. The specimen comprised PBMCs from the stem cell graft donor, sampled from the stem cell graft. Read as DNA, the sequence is TGTGCCAGCAGCCAAGACACCACTGAAGCTTTCTTT. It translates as CASSQDTTEAFF.